This record covers a single T cell receptor (beta chain). Its target antigen remains unknown. The input lacks base qualities; no much larger clone sits a single base away. The sample belongs to a study of blood T cell repertoires in COVID-19 (TCRdb year 2020). Study-level background: Samples covering the acute and convalescent phases of COVID-19 were provided by collaborators in the United States, Italy and Spain. The repertoires were made available in a free public database intended to serve as a resource for research on the immune response to SARS-CoV-2. The sample metadata nearly always contained a de-identified subject ID, COVID-19 status, age in years and sex. The samples were drawn from two sources: the first 160 participants of the ongoing ImmuneRACE study, and 1,200 or so subjects contributed by 6 global collaborators. The prospective study material was composed of cDNA or gDNA derived from T cells, B-cell-depleted T cells, or PBMCs. Where available, HLA class I and class II types were taken from metadata supplied by the sample provider and were not determined by assay-based typing. The dataset comprised deeply sampled blood TCRbeta repertoires from subjects exposed to, actively infected with, or recovered from COVID-19. Overall study outcomes, separate from this receptor: The quantity of clinical and demographic metadata differed by source and by participant and was supplied without curation.

TCRbeta CDR3 regions were amplified from genomic DNA using the immunoSEQ Assay, a bias-controlled multiplex PCR. The paper's processing steps were these. The number of nucleated cells in each sample was estimated by amplification of reference gene primers within the assay. To quantify the absolute abundance of each unique TCRbeta CDR3 rearrangement, sequence reads were collapsed and filtered. For each sample, productive Simpson clonality was calculated by taking the square root of Simpson's diversity index across productive rearrangements. TCRdb took this table from immuneACCESS and kept in-frame rearrangements with V and J called. Such tables lack part of the clones; where checked against another copy, unresolved V genes explain under half of the gap, and the rest is unexplained. For V, J and clone size, that table is used; D and trimming come from the DNA. For this sample the table gives about 270,000 clones, of which 80% to 90% were detected only once. Approximately 2.2% of the sample rests with the top ten.

The CDR3 starts with the cysteine, ends with the phenylalanine, and has 15 residues. Of the read, only the CDR3 DNA is kept; its 45 bases are in frame from base 1. After removal of 5 bases from V and 3 bases from J, the junction retains 8 bases not matched to a gene. Based on the germline V gene (reference sequence), the CDR1 and CDR2 sequences are LNHDA and SQIVND. Collaborating institutions collected whole blood in K2EDTA tubes following their own protocols. For TCRbeta analysis, collaborator samples were shipped as frozen whole blood, as isolated PBMCs, or as DNA extracted from either sample type.

Sequenced input: peripheral blood. The chain employs TRBV19 and TRBJ1-1; 8 bases in between match TRBD1. The receptor's source is a woman aged 50 to 60 with acute or convalescent COVID-19. The DNA is TGTGCCAGTAGTGACAGGGGTACAGTAGACACTGAAGCTTTCTTT. Its product reads: CASSDRGTVDTEAFF. The full variable domain, completed from the reference TRBV19 and TRBJ1-1 proteins outside the CDR3, reads DGGITQSPKYLFRKEGQNVTLSCEQNLNHDAMYWYRQDPGQGLRLIYYSQIVNDFQKGDIAEGYSVSREKKESFPLTVTSAQKNPTAFYLCASSDRGTVDTEAFFGQGTRLTVV.